These 26 T cell receptor beta chains originate from one sample sequenced in a study of T cell changes during pregnancy in multiple sclerosis. Only in-frame clones appear in the TCRdb table, and some are missing; sequencing was by immunoSEQ multiplex PCR. This sample yields about 43,000 clones, of which more than 75% are seen a single time; over 1.1% belongs to the top ten. The material sequenced was PBMCs (not recorded whether the cells were cultured). The receptor set was obtained from a female donor with multiple sclerosis, enrolled in a pregnancy study.

V is TRBV27 and J is TRBJ1-5, with unresolved D. This CDR3 has 16 residues. From germline, CDR1 is MNHEY and CDR2 SMNVEV (reference sequence). Trimming cost V 7 bases and J 1 base, with 17 bases left between them. This CDR3 reads CASIKGPGMSNQPQHF. The CDR3 DNA is TGTGCCAGCATTAAAGGGCCGGGGATGAGCAATCAGCCCCAGCATTTT.

The J gene is TRBJ2-7, the V gene TRBV28; 7 bases match TRBD1. Germline V CDR1 and CDR2: MDHEN, SYDVKM. This CDR3 comprises 12 residues. CDR3 coding DNA: TGTGCCAGCAGTCCCGCCCTAGGGGGCCCCGCCGTC. Protein: CASSPALGGPAV.

The V gene is TRBV7-8, the J gene TRBJ2-4; 13 nucleotides line up with TRBD2. This CDR3 contains 19 residues. After removal of 3 bases from V and 1 base from J, the junction contained 9 bases not matched to a gene. Germline V gene lookup returns CDR1 SGHVS and CDR2 FQNEAQ. CDR3 region: CASSFTRTSGSWAKNIQYF. Written as DNA, the CDR3 is TGTGCCAGCAGCTTCACTAGGACTAGCGGGAGTTGGGCCAAAAACATTCAGTACTTC. Together with reference TRBV7-8 and TRBJ2-4, the CDR3 gives the full variable domain: GAGVSQSPRYKVAKRGQDVALRCDPISGHVSLFWYQQALGQGPEFLTYFQNEAQLDKSGLPSDRFFAERPEGSVSTLKIQRTQQEDSAVYLCASSFTRTSGSWAKNIQYFGAGTRLSVL.

The chain has TRBV6-4 and TRBJ2-3; a possible D gene is TRBD2 (6 bases). V was cut by 4 bases and J by 0 bases, with 14 bases left in between. Germline loops: CDR1 MRHNA, CDR2 SNTAGT. The CDR3 runs 16 residues. The CDR3 coding sequence is TGTGCCAGCAGTGCCCTCATAGCGGAGAGCACAGATACGCAGTATTTT. It specifies CASSALIAESTDTQYF.

The chain combines TRBV5-6 with TRBJ2-5; no definite D call. The end of the DNA fits TRBJ2-7 better, so the J call may be wrong. CDR1 and CDR2 (germline): SGHDT, YYEEEE. This CDR3 region has 12 residues. CDR3: CASSFGPGEQYF. For the CDR3, the DNA is TGTGCCAGCAGCTTTGGCCCGGGCGAGCAGTACTTC.

CDR3 sequence (DNA): TGTGCCAGCTCACCCCAGGGCAATGAAAACACCATATATTTT. This codes for CASSPQGNENTIYF. V gene TRBV18 combines with J gene TRBJ1-3; a possible D gene is TRBD1 (5 bases). CDR3 length: 14 amino acids. CDR1 is KGHSH and CDR2 is LQKENI in the germline V gene. The V gene lost 3 bases and the J gene lost 6 bases, with 12 bases spanning the gap.

The CDR3 sequence: CASRPTVASYNEQFF. Here the CDR3 DNA reads TGTGCCAGCAGGCCGACTGTGGCGTCCTACAATGAGCAGTTCTTC. V is TRBV27 and J is TRBJ2-1; no clear D gene. The CDR3 is 15 residues long. Trimming pared 6 bases from V and 1 base from J, leaving 13 bases between. CDR1 and CDR2 from the germline V gene are MNHEY and SMNVEV (reference sequence).

The chain couples TRBV10-3 to TRBJ2-5; TRBD1 or TRBD2 may be the D gene (5 bases each). CDR1 and CDR2 (germline): ENHRY, SYGVKD. This CDR3 is 11 amino acids long. V was cut by 6 bases and J by 3 bases, with 5 bases left in between. CDR3 sequence (DNA): TGTGCCATCAGGGGGGAAGAGACCCAGTACTTC. It encodes CAIRGEETQYF.

The chain is built from TRBV7-2 and TRBJ2-5; 9 bases agree with TRBD1. The V gene's germline CDR1 is SGHTA and CDR2 FQGNSA. J gave up 1 base and V 5 bases, and 2 bases lay outside the gene matches. The CDR3 is made up of 14 amino acids. CDR3 sequence: CASSRTGAQETQYF. The CDR3 coding sequence is TGTGCCAGCAGCCGGACAGGGGCCCAAGAGACCCAGTACTTC.

The V call is TRBV7-3, the J call TRBJ2-1; D unclear. The CDR3 sequence is 13 residues long. Trimming removed 3 bases from V and 4 bases from J, with 7 bases in between. The germline CDR1 and CDR2 sequences are SGHTA and FQGTGA. CDR3 region: CASSLTSYNEQFF. DNA for the CDR3: TGTGCCAGCAGCTTGACCTCTTACAATGAGCAGTTCTTC.

The chain couples TRBV27 to TRBJ2-2; TRBD1 aligns across 7 bases. CDR1 is MNHEY, CDR2 SMNVEV, per germline (reference sequence). With 5 bases clipped from V and 1 base from J, the junction kept 4 bases outside the gene matches. CDR3 size: 15 residues. The CDR3: CASSPAGGNTGELFF. The DNA of the CDR3 is TGTGCCAGCAGTCCCGCAGGGGGGAACACCGGGGAGCTGTTTTTT.

The V and J genes are TRBV6-5 and TRBJ1-1; D remains unclear. This CDR3 contains 13 residues. CDR1 is MNHEY, CDR2 SVGAGI, per germline. Trimming stripped 7 bases from V and 5 bases from J, with 14 bases between. This CDR3 is CASIEHIGTEAFF. The CDR3 region has the DNA TGTGCCAGCATCGAACACATAGGTACTGAAGCTTTCTTT.

The chain links TRBV2 to TRBJ2-1; possible D gene TRBD2, 5 bases. CDR1 and CDR2 from the germline V gene are SNHLY and FYNNEI. The length of the CDR3 is 16 residues. V lost 4 bases to trimming and J lost 1 base, with 14 bases between them. CDR3: CASSGGRRASYNEQFF. DNA of the CDR3: TGTGCCAGCAGTGGGGGAAGGCGGGCGTCCTACAATGAGCAGTTCTTC.

This clone was observed a single time. V and J are TRBV21-1 and TRBJ2-1; the D call of TRBD1 is as the table states it, not checked on the DNA. TRBV21-1 represents a pseudogene. The CDR3 is made up of 14 amino acids. CDR3 region: CASTDRANYNEQFF. CDR3 nucleotide sequence: TGTGCCAGCACAGACAGGGCCAACTACAATGAGCAGTTCTTC.

DNA for the CDR3: TGTGCCTCCGGGACTAGCGAAGCAGATACGCAGTATTTT. It translates to CASGTSEADTQYF. The chain recombines TRBV6-4 with TRBJ2-3; TRBD2 matches at 10 bases. The CDR3 has 13 residues. Unmatched junction bases numbered 6, after V lost 11 bases and J lost 4 bases. Germline loops: CDR1 MRHNA, CDR2 SNTAGT.

This rearrangement joins TRBV11-3 to TRBJ2-3; TRBD1 matches at 8 bases. The CDR3 totals 16 residues. Germline-derived CDR1 and CDR2 are SGHNT and YENEEA. After removal of 5 bases from V and 2 bases from J, the junction contained 9 bases not matched to a gene. The CDR3 loop reads CASSEGTGPDTDTQYF. The CDR3 region has the DNA TGTGCCAGCAGCGAAGGGACAGGTCCCGACACAGATACGCAGTATTTT.

The V call is TRBV5-6, the J call TRBJ2-2; 8 bases are a match to TRBD2. The V segment lost 0 bases and the J segment 7 bases; nucleotides outside the gene matches: 2. This CDR3 has 14 amino acids. CDR1 is SGHDT, CDR2 YYEEEE, per germline. The CDR3 nucleotides are TGTGCCAGCAGCTTGGAGGCGGGGGGCGGGGAGCTGTTTTTT. This gives the protein CASSLEAGGGELFF.

The chain has TRBV9 and TRBJ2-2; TRBD2 matches at 9 bases. V was pared by 5 bases and J by 1 base, with 0 bases of the junction left unmatched. The CDR3 has 14 residues. Germline CDR1 is SGDLS and CDR2 is YYNGEE. The CDR3 sequence is CASRLAGNTGELFF. In nucleotides, the CDR3 is TGTGCCAGCAGACTAGCGGGGAACACCGGGGAGCTGTTTTTT.

V gene TRBV5-4 combines with J gene TRBJ1-2, with 12 bases that match TRBD1. This CDR3 has 16 amino acids. Germline V gives CDR1 SGHNT, CDR2 YYREEE (reference sequence). Unmatched junction bases numbered 10, after V lost 3 bases and J lost 7 bases. The CDR3 loop is CASSSGTGGFLGGYTF. Here the CDR3 DNA reads TGTGCCAGCAGCTCCGGGACAGGGGGCTTTCTAGGTGGCTACACCTTC.

V and J are TRBV5-1 and TRBJ2-7; unclear D gene. Germline CDR1 and CDR2: SGHRS and YFSETQ. This CDR3 region has 14 residues. V lost 6 bases and J 6 bases, leaving 19 bases between the germline ends. CDR3 nucleotide sequence: TGCGCCAGCATCATTACCCCTGGGTCTGCCGAGCAGTACTTC. This translates into CASIITPGSAEQYF.

This chain joins TRBV28 and TRBJ2-7, with unresolved D. Germline CDR1 is MDHEN and CDR2 is SYDVKM. This CDR3 is 15 amino acids long. Between the trimmed V and J ends, which lost 5 bases and 4 bases, there was a span of 18 bases. CDR3 loop: CASSPTTEPLYEQYF. DNA for the CDR3: TGTGCCAGCAGTCCCACCACCGAGCCTCTTTACGAGCAGTACTTC.

V gene TRBV5-1 combines with J gene TRBJ2-3; D unclear. The germline V and J ends were trimmed by 5 bases and 5 bases, with 12 bases remaining between them. CDR3 length equals 13 residues. The germline V gene has CDR1 SGHRS and CDR2 YFSETQ. CDR3 protein: CASRWNVEDTQYF. CDR3 coding DNA: TGCGCCAGCAGATGGAATGTGGAAGATACGCAGTATTTT.

The chain couples TRBV19 to TRBJ1-1; perhaps TRBD1 as D (6 bases). The CDR3 is 15 residues long. V lost 7 bases and J lost 1, with 16 bases in between. The germline gives CDR1 LNHDA, CDR2 SQIVND (reference sequence). In DNA form, the CDR3 reads TGTGCCAGTACCGAACAGGGACGGGGGAACACTGAAGCTTTCTTT. Protein product: CASTEQGRGNTEAFF.

J is TRBJ2-2 and V is TRBV2, with a possible D match to TRBD2 (5 bases). V was trimmed by 4 bases and J by 3 bases, leaving 15 bases between them. The CDR3 sequence is 16 residues long. Germline CDR1 SNHLY, CDR2 FYNNEI. The CDR3, as DNA: TGTGCCAGCAGTGCCCTGCTAGCAGAGGACACCGGGGAGCTGTTTTTT. Translated, it gives CASSALLAEDTGELFF.

V usage is TRBV7-9 and J usage is TRBJ1-2, with D uncertain. Trimming pared 5 bases from V and 8 bases from J, leaving 9 bases between. Germline CDR1 is SEHNR and CDR2 is FQNEAQ (reference sequence). The CDR3 contains 11 residues. The chain's CDR3 is CASSPLVGYTF. CDR3 sequence (DNA): TGTGCCAGCAGCCCACTTGTGGGCTACACCTTC.

The gene calls are TRBV9 and TRBJ2-1; TRBD2 aligns across 14 bases. The J segment lost 6 bases and the V segment lost 5 bases, leaving 1 base of the junction unmatched. Per the germline V gene, CDR1 is SGDLS and CDR2 is YYNGEE. There are 14 residues in the CDR3. CDR3 amino acids: CASRGTSGSNEQFF. CDR3 nucleotides: TGTGCCAGCAGGGGGACTAGCGGGAGCAATGAGCAGTTCTTC.